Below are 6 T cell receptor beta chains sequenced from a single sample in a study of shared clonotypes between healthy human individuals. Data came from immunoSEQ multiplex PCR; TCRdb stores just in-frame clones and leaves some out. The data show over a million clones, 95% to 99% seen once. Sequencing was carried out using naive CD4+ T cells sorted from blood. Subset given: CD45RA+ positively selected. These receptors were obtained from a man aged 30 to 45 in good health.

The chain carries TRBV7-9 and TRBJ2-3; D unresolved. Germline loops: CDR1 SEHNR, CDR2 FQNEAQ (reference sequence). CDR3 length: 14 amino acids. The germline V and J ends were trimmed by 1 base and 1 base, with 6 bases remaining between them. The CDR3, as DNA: TGTGCCAGCAGCTTAGTGGCAGGCACAGATACGCAGTATTTT. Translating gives CASSLVAGTDTQYF.

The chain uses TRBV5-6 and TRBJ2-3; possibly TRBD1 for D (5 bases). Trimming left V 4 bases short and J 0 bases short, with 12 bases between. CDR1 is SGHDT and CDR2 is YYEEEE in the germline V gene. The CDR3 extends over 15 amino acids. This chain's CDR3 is CASSLTGASTDTQYF. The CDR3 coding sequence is TGTGCCAGCAGCCTTACAGGAGCAAGCACAGATACGCAGTATTTT.

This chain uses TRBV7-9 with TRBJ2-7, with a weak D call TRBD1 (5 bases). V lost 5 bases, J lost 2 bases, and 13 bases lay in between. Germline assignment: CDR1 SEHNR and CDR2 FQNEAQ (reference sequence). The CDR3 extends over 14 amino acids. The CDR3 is CASSTTTAPYEQYF. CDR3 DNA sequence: TGTGCCAGCAGCACCACGACAGCCCCCTACGAGCAGTACTTC.

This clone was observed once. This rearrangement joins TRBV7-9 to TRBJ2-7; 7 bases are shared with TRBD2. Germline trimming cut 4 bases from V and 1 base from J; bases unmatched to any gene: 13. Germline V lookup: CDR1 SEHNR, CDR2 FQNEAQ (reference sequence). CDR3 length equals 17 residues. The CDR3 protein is CASSSGRALAVSYEQYF. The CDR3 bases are TGTGCCAGCAGCTCCGGCCGTGCCCTAGCGGTGTCCTACGAGCAGTACTTC.

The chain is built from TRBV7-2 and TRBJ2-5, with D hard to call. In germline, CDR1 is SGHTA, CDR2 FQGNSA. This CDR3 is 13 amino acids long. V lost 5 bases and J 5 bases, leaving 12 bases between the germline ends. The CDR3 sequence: CASSRSIGETQYF. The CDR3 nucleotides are TGTGCCAGCAGCCGCAGTATTGGTGAGACCCAGTACTTC.

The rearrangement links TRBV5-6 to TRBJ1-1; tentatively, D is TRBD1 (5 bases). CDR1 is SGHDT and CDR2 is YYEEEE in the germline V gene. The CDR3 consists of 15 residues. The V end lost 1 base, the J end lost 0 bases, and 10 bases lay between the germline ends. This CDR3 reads CASSLLSGLNTEAFF. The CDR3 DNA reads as TGTGCCAGCAGCTTGCTTTCAGGGTTGAACACTGAAGCTTTCTTT.